A single sample gave rise to the 10 T cell receptor beta chains below, sequenced in a study of T cell responses to AZD1222 COVID-19 vaccine. The table came from immunoSEQ multiplex PCR; TCRdb's copy has only in-frame clones and leaves some out. This table holds about 180,000 clones, 87% found once. The specimen comprised peripheral blood, sampled on day 0 of AZD1222 vaccination. The origin of the receptors is an adult in good health.

The chain couples TRBV5-1 to TRBJ2-1; 11 bases align to TRBD2. V lost 2 bases to trimming and J lost 8 bases; unmatched junction nucleotides: 3. Germline loops: CDR1 SGHRS, CDR2 YFSETQ. The CDR3 totals 14 residues. The CDR3 DNA follows: TGCGCCAGCAGCTTACTAGCGGGAGTGGATGAGCAGTTCTTC. Amino acid sequence: CASSLLAGVDEQFF.

The chain uses TRBV6-5 and TRBJ1-1; D unresolved. Trimming stripped 7 bases from V and 5 bases from J, with 8 bases between. Per the germline V gene, CDR1 is MNHEY and CDR2 is SVGAGI. The CDR3 is 11 amino acids. The CDR3 nucleotides are TGTGCCAGCAACCAATTTACTGAAGCTTTCTTT. The encoded protein is CASNQFTEAFF.

The chain uses TRBV24-1 and TRBJ2-1; D is unclear. The CDR3 runs 13 residues. CDR1 and CDR2 (germline): KGHDR, SFDVKD. V dropped 4 bases and J dropped 5 bases, with 8 bases sitting between them. CDR3 DNA: TGTGCCACCAGTGAAGACTCGAACAATGAGCAGTTCTTC. This codes for CATSEDSNNEQFF.

The rearrangement uses TRBV19 and TRBJ2-3; 9 bases are shared with TRBD2. Germline V gene data show CDR1 as LNHDA and CDR2 as SQIVND (reference sequence). V lost 7 bases and J lost 5; bases outside the gene matches: 10. The CDR3 extends over 15 amino acids. The CDR3 loop reads CASTFSGSYGDTQYF. In DNA form, the CDR3 reads TGTGCCAGTACCTTTAGCGGGAGTTATGGAGATACGCAGTATTTT.

This clone was picked up one time. V and J are TRBV7-8 and TRBJ1-2; D unclear. Germline values: CDR1 SGHVS, CDR2 FQNEAQ. The CDR3 runs 13 residues. Deletions cut 1 base from V and 7 bases from J, with 10 bases between. CDR3 protein: CASSLDPGPGYTF. In DNA, the CDR3 is TGTGCCAGCAGCTTAGATCCGGGTCCTGGCTACACCTTC.

The V gene is TRBV30, the J gene TRBJ1-2; D remains ambiguous. The CDR3 extends over 14 amino acids. Germline V gives CDR1 GTSNPN, CDR2 SVGIG (reference sequence). Trimming stripped 0 bases from V and 0 bases from J, with 8 bases between. For the CDR3, the DNA is TGTGCCTGGAGTGTTGCCGCGACTAACTATGGCTACACCTTC. Translating it yields CAWSVAATNYGYTF.

This chain links TRBV23-1 with TRBJ2-1, with D perhaps matching TRBD1 or TRBD2 (5 bases each). TRBV23-1 is noted as an ORF with a role that remains uncertain. The ends were cut back, 0 bases at V and 5 bases at J, with 20 bases in the middle. The CDR3 consists of 18 residues. This chain's CDR3 is CASSQSNPPGMDNNEQFF. DNA of the CDR3: TGCGCCAGCAGTCAATCAAACCCCCCGGGGATGGACAACAATGAGCAGTTCTTC.

The V gene is TRBV28, the J gene TRBJ2-2, with D tentatively TRBD2 (6 bases). The CDR3 runs to 14 residues. Germline lookup yields CDR1 MDHEN and CDR2 SYDVKM. V lost 3 bases and J 3 bases, leaving 8 bases between the germline ends. The CDR3 sequence is CASSLRGDTGELFF. The CDR3 region has the DNA TGTGCCAGCAGTTTGCGGGGCGACACCGGGGAGCTGTTTTTT.

The V and J genes are TRBV7-2 and TRBJ2-1; D is undetermined. The CDR3 sequence is 13 residues long. The germline CDR1 and CDR2 sequences are SGHTA and FQGNSA. V dropped 1 base and J dropped 4 bases, with 5 bases sitting between them. CDR3 residues: CASSLEAYNEQFF. The CDR3, as DNA: TGTGCCAGCAGCTTAGAAGCTTACAATGAGCAGTTCTTC.

In this sample, this clone turned up a few times. This chain uses TRBV3-1 (or the pseudogene TRBV3-2) with TRBJ2-7; maybe TRBD1 (5 bases). There are 13 residues in the CDR3. The germline CDR1 and CDR2 sequences are LGHDT and YNNKEL (reference sequence). The germline V and J ends were trimmed by 1 base and 6 bases, with 10 bases remaining between them. The chain's CDR3 is CASSQGPGIEQYF. The CDR3 DNA is TGTGCCAGCAGCCAAGGGCCAGGGATCGAGCAGTACTTC.